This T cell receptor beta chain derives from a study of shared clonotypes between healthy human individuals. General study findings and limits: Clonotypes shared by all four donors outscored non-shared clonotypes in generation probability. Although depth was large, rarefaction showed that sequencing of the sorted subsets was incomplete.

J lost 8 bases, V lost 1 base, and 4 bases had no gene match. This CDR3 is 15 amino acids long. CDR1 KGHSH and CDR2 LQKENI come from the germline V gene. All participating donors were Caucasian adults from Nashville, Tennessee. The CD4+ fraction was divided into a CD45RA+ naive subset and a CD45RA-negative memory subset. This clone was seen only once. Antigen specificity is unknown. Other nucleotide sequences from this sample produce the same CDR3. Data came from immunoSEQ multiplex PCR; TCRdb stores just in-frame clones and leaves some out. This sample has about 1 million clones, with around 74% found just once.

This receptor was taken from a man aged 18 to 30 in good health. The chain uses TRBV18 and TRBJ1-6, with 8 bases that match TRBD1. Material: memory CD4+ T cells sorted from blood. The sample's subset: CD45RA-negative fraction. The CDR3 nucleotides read TGTGCCAGCTCACCACTCGGGACAGGTGATTCACCCCTCCACTTT. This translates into CASSPLGTGDSPLHF.